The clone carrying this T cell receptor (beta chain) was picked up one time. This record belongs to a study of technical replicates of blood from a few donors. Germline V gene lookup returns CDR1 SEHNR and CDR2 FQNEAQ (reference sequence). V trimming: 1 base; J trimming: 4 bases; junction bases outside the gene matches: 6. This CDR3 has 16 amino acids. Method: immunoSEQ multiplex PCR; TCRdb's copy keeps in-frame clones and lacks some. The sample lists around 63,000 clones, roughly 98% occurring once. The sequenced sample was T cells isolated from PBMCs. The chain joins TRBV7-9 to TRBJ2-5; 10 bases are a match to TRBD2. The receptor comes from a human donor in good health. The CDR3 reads CASSLGLAGGRETQYF. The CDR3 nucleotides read TGTGCCAGCAGCTTAGGCTTAGCGGGAGGAAGAGAGACCCAGTACTTC.